This T cell receptor (beta chain) is drawn from a study of T cell changes during pregnancy in multiple sclerosis. Data came from immunoSEQ multiplex PCR; TCRdb stores just in-frame clones and leaves some out. Counted here are roughly 100,000 clones, roughly 89% occurring once; the ten biggest clones make up about 1.6%. This clone has a single count. CDR1 is MNHEY and CDR2 is SMNVEV in the germline V gene (reference sequence). This CDR3 is built from 16 residues. The V segment lost 4 bases and the J segment 2 bases; nucleotides outside the gene matches: 9. The sequence came from a female donor in good health, enrolled as a control in a pregnancy study. This chain links TRBV27 with TRBJ2-3, with 7 nucleotides matching TRBD2. The sample consisted of peripheral blood, taken after pregnancy. CDR3 loop: CASSWSPGLPTDTQYF. CDR3 nucleotides: TGTGCCAGCAGTTGGTCCCCGGGACTACCCACAGATACGCAGTATTTT.